A single sample is the source of the 15 T cell receptor beta chains below, sequenced in a study of blood T cell repertoires in COVID-19. This table comes from immunoSEQ multiplex PCR, and its TCRdb copy is limited to in-frame clones, with some not included. The sample carries tens of thousands of clones, roughly 84% recorded once. Sequencing was carried out using peripheral blood. All receptors come from a woman of 80 years or more with acute or convalescent COVID-19.

V is TRBV5-1 and J is TRBJ2-3; TRBD2 is a possible D gene (6 bases). CDR1 is SGHRS, CDR2 YFSETQ, per germline. V lost 3 bases and J 4 bases, leaving 18 bases between the germline ends. This CDR3 contains 16 residues. CDR3: CASSSGGPLVADTQYF. The CDR3 DNA reads as TGCGCCAGCAGCTCCGGGGGACCACTGGTTGCAGATACGCAGTATTTT.

The CDR3 DNA follows: TGTGCCAGCAGCATCATCAGGGGAAATGAGCAGTTCTTC. Its protein product is CASSIIRGNEQFF. This rearrangement joins TRBV7-2 to TRBJ2-1, with a weak D call TRBD1 (6 bases). From germline, CDR1 is SGHTA and CDR2 FQGNSA. The V gene lost 5 bases and the J gene lost 7 bases, with 12 bases spanning the gap. The CDR3 extends over 13 amino acids.

V and J are TRBV30 and TRBJ1-2; a possible D gene is TRBD1 (6 bases). V was cut by 3 bases and J by 8 bases, with 16 bases left in between. CDR3 length equals 13 residues. Looked up from germline, CDR1 is GTSNPN and CDR2 is SVGIG (reference sequence). The CDR3 protein is CAWSTQGIGGYTF. CDR3 coding DNA: TGTGCCTGGAGCACGCAGGGGATAGGGGGCTACACCTTC.

This sequence joins TRBV19 and TRBJ2-2, with 10 bases that match TRBD2. The CDR3 covers 19 residues. CDR1 LNHDA and CDR2 SQIVND come from the germline V gene (reference sequence). Trimming removed 4 bases from V and 6 bases from J; junction bases left unmatched: 17. Written as DNA, the CDR3 is TGTGCCAGTAGTAATATGCCGATATCGTATAGCGGGGGGCCCGGGGAGCTGTTTTTT. Translating gives CASSNMPISYSGGPGELFF. Drawing the rest from reference TRBV19 and TRBJ2-2, the complete variable domain is DGGITQSPKYLFRKEGQNVTLSCEQNLNHDAMYWYRQDPGQGLRLIYYSQIVNDFQKGDIAEGYSVSREKKESFPLTVTSAQKNPTAFYLCASSNMPISYSGGPGELFFGEGSRLTVL.

The chain carries TRBV7-2 and TRBJ2-3; a weak D match, TRBD2 (5 bases). Trimming left V 4 bases short and J 6 bases short, with 8 bases between. Germline assignment: CDR1 SGHTA and CDR2 FQGNSA. The CDR3 is 12 residues long. The CDR3 nucleotides are TGTGCCAGCAGCTCAACGGGGGATACGCAGTATTTT. It specifies CASSSTGDTQYF. Based on the CDR3 plus reference TRBV7-2 and TRBJ2-3, the full variable domain is GAGVSQSPSNKVTEKGKDVELRCDPISGHTALYWYRQSLGQGLEFLIYFQGNSAPDKSGLPSDRFSAERTGGSVSTLTIQRTQQEDSAVYLCASSSTGDTQYFGPGTRLTVL.

The CDR3 region is CAPGWSGTDTQYF. In DNA form, the CDR3 reads TGTGCCCCCGGTTGGAGCGGCACAGATACGCAGTATTTT. The chain couples TRBV21-1 to TRBJ2-3; the table's D call of TRBD2 was not tested on the DNA. TRBV21-1 is described as a pseudogene. The CDR3 totals 13 residues.

This chain joins TRBV5-5 and TRBJ2-3, with 12 bases aligning to TRBD2. The V segment lost 1 base and the J segment 5 bases; nucleotides outside the gene matches: 5. Germline assignment: CDR1 SGHKS and CDR2 YYEKEE (reference sequence). The CDR3 is 16 amino acids. CDR3: CASSLSVLAGGDTQYF. DNA for the CDR3: TGTGCCAGCAGCTTGTCGGTACTAGCGGGAGGAGATACGCAGTATTTT.

The chain combines TRBV6-5 with TRBJ2-7; D call uncertain. CDR3 length: 16 amino acids. The germline CDR1 and CDR2 sequences are MNHEY and SVGAGI. Trimming took off 2 bases at V and 0 bases at J, with 14 bases between the two ends. CDR3 in amino acids: CASSYRRMGSSYEQYF. As DNA, the CDR3 is TGTGCCAGCAGTTACCGGCGGATGGGTAGCTCCTACGAGCAGTACTTC.

This clone has just one count. V and J are TRBV27 and TRBJ2-7; 11 bases line up with TRBD1. Losses at the gene ends were 2 bases for V and 4 bases for J; bases not matched to a gene: 4. Germline V gene lookup returns CDR1 MNHEY and CDR2 SMNVEV (reference sequence). This CDR3 has 15 residues. The CDR3 region is CASSLKGTGGYEQYF. Written as DNA, the CDR3 is TGTGCCAGCAGTTTAAAGGGGACAGGGGGGTACGAGCAGTACTTC.

The chain has TRBV29-1 and TRBJ2-3, with a possible D match to TRBD2 (6 bases). The germline CDR1 and CDR2 sequences are SQVTM and ANQGSEA. The CDR3 contains 15 residues. V lost 5 bases and J lost 1, with 16 bases in between. The CDR3 loop is CSVNGGGRGTDTQYF. The CDR3, as DNA: TGCAGCGTTAACGGGGGAGGTCGAGGCACAGATACGCAGTATTTT.

J is TRBJ1-1 and V is TRBV7-9; TRBD1 agrees at 8 bases. The germline V gene encodes CDR1 SEHNR and CDR2 FQNEAQ (reference sequence). V dropped 7 bases and J dropped 4; count of bases not matched to a gene: 8. The CDR3 extends over 14 amino acids. CDR3 coding DNA: TGTGCCAGCAACCAACAGGGGGGAGGCACTGAAGCTTTCTTT. Protein product: CASNQQGGGTEAFF.

The rearrangement uses TRBV5-8 and TRBJ1-6; D is ambiguous. Germline CDR1 SGHTS, CDR2 YDEGEE. V was pared by 4 bases and J by 12 bases, with 8 bases between. The CDR3 sequence is 11 residues long. The CDR3 spells CASSPPGPLHF. CDR3 sequence (DNA): TGTGCCAGCAGCCCCCCGGGACCCCTCCACTTT.

The genes are TRBV5-1 and TRBJ1-1; maybe TRBD1 (5 bases). Germline V gene sequence: CDR1 SGHRS, CDR2 YFSETQ. The CDR3 extends over 14 amino acids. V shed 2 bases and J shed 5 bases, with 13 bases lying between them. CDR3 nucleotides: TGCGCCAGCAGCTTAGCAGGGATGGGGACTGAAGCTTTCTTT. This encodes CASSLAGMGTEAFF. Filled out from reference TRBV5-1 and TRBJ1-1, the complete variable domain reads KAGVTQTPRYLIKTRGQQVTLSCSPISGHRSVSWYQQTPGQGLQFLFEYFSETQRNKGNFPGRFSGRQFSNSRSEMNVSTLELGDSALYLCASSLAGMGTEAFFGQGTRLTVV.

The rearrangement joins TRBV10-1 to TRBJ1-1, with no clear D. The CDR3 has 14 residues. V was cut by 8 bases and J by 0 bases, with 13 bases left in between. The germline gives CDR1 WNHNN, CDR2 SYGVQD (reference sequence). CDR3: CASASTRVNTEAFF. The CDR3 DNA is TGCGCCAGCGCCTCTACGAGGGTGAACACTGAAGCTTTCTTT.

The gene calls are TRBV3-1 (or the pseudogene TRBV3-2) and TRBJ2-2, with 8 bases fitting TRBD2. Looked up from germline, CDR1 is LGHDT and CDR2 is YNNKEL (reference sequence). Unmatched junction bases numbered 5, after V lost 4 bases and J lost 4 bases. CDR3 size: 15 residues. The CDR3 spells CASSLRTSSTGELFF. The CDR3 bases are TGTGCCAGCAGCCTACGGACTAGCAGCACCGGGGAGCTGTTTTTT.